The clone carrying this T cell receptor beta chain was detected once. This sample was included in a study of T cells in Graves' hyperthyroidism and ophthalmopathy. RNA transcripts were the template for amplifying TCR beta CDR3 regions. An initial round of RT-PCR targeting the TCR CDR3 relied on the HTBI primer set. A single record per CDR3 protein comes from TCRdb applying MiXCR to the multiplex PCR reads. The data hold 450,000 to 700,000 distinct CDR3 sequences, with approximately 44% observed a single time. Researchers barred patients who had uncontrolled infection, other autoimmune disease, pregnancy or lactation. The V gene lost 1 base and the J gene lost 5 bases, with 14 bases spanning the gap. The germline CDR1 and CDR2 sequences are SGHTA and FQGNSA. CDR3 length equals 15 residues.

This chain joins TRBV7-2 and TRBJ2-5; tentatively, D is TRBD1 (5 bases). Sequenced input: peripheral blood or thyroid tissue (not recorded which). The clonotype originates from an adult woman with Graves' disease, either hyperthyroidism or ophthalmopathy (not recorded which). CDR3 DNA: TGTGCCAGCAGCTTAGGTTCGCAGGGTGGGGAGACCCAGTACTTC. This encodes CASSLGSQGGETQYF.